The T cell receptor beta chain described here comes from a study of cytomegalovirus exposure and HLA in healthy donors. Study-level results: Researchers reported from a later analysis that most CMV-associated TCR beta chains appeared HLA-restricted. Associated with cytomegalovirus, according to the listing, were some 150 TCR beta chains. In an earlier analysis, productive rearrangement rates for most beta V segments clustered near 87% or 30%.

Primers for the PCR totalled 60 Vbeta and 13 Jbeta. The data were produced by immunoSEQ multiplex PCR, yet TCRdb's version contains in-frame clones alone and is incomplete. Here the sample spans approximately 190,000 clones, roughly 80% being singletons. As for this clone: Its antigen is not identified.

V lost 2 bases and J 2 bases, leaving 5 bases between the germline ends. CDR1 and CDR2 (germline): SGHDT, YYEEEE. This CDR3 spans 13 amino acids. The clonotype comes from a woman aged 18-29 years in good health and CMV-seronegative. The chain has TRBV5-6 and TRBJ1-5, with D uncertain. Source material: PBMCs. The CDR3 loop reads CASSFSGNQPQHF. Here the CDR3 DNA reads TGTGCCAGCAGCTTTAGCGGCAATCAGCCCCAGCATTTT. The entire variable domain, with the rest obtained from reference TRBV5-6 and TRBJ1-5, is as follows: DAGVTQSPTHLIKTRGQQVTLRCSPKSGHDTVSWYQQALGQGPQFIFQYYEEEERQRGNFPDRFSGHQFPNYSSELNVNALLLGDSALYLCASSFSGNQPQHFGDGTRLSIL.